The entry below describes one TCR beta chain. This sample was included in a study of CD8+CD57+ T cells in acquired aplastic anemia. About the study: Recorded DNA amounts for sorted CD4+ and CD8+ cells had an average of around 3.4 ug.

Patients chosen for sequencing had CD8+CD57+ cells that had expanded, as shown by flow cytometry. Patients were therapy-naive when their blood was sampled. The CDR3 contains 14 residues. Deletions cut 6 bases from V and 3 bases from J, with 14 bases between. Germline V lookup: CDR1 ENHRY, CDR2 SYGVKD. The template for TCR beta VDJ and CDR3 sequence profiling was genomic DNA. MiXCR, applied by TCRdb to the reads, yields one record per CDR3 protein. The sample carries 100,000 to 150,000 distinct CDR3 sequences, 45% to 60% recorded once. The gene calls are TRBV10-3 and TRBJ1-2; D uncertain. This TCR was sampled from a human donor with aplastic anemia. Material: sorted CD4+, CD8+, or CD8+CD57+ T cells (not recorded which) from PBMCs. The CDR3 spells CAIRPGLADYGYTF. The CDR3 region has the DNA TGTGCCATCAGACCAGGACTCGCCGACTATGGCTACACCTTC.